The TCR beta chain under discussion was sequenced for a study of blood T cell repertoires in COVID-19. Overall study: The United States, Italy and Spain were the sources of the acute and convalescent COVID-19 samples.

Germline V gene lookup returns CDR1 KGHSH and CDR2 LQKENI. The length of the CDR3 is 14 residues. V was trimmed by 5 bases and J by 1 base, leaving 11 bases between them. Original processing methods: The authors estimated nucleated cell counts from reference gene primer amplification. This table comes from immunoSEQ multiplex PCR, and its TCRdb copy is limited to in-frame clones, with some not included. V and J calls and clone size are as listed in that table; D and trimming were resolved from the DNA. Among about 70,000 clones listed, 75% to 90% were seen once. This clone was seen just once. This sequence was found in a middle-aged man with acute or convalescent COVID-19. The gene calls are TRBV18 and TRBJ1-1; maybe TRBD1 (5 bases). The sequenced material came from peripheral blood. CDR3 amino acids: CASSSTAGNTEAFF. The CDR3 DNA follows: TGTGCCAGCTCATCGACAGCGGGGAACACTGAAGCTTTCTTT.